The TCR beta chain described here comes from a study of T cells expressing NK-cell markers. Across the whole study: Sorted CD3+CD56-NKG2C+, CD3+CD56+NKG2C+ and CD3+CD56+NKG2C- T cells supplied the TCR beta repertoires. Seven sequenced donors out of eight were HCMV-seropositive, one seronegative.

General study points: CD8+ T cells in 5 or 6 donors included dominant NKG2C+ clonotypes at roughly 1.0-8%.

Points on this clonotype: The antigen is undetermined.

TCR beta libraries carry UMIs added by 5'RACE template switching. From the 5' RACE reads, TCRdb lists one entry per CDR3 protein and no DNA. This sample contains some 390,000 distinct CDR3 sequences. CDR3 length: 12 amino acids. Germline V gives CDR1 MNHEY, CDR2 SMNVEV (reference sequence). The chain recombines TRBV27 with TRBJ1-5. This clonotype was obtained from a woman between 50 and 59 years old in good health. The source material was blood T cells: a sorted CD56 or NKG2C T cell subset, CD4+ or CD8+ T cells, or bulk PBMC T cells (not recorded which). CDR3 loop: CASSGRDQPQHF.